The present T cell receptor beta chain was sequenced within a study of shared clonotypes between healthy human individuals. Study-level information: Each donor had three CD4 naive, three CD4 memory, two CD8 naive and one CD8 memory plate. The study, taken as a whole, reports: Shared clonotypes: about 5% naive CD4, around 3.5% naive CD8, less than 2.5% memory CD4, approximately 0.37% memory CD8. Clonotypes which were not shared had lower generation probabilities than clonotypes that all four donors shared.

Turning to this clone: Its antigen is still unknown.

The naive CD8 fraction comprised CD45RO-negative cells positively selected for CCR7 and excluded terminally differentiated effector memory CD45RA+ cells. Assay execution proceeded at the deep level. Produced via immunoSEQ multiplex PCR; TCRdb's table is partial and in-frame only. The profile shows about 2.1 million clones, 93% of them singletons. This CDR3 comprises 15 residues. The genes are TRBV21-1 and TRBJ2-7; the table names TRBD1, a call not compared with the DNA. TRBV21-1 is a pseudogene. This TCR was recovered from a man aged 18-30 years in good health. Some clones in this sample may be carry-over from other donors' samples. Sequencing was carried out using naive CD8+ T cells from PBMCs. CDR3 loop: CASTTGDTSSYEQYF. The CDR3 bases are TGTGCCAGCACCACAGGGGACACCTCCTCCTACGAGCAGTACTTC.